This TCR beta chain was recorded in a study of molecular identifiers for immune sequencing clone quantification. Study results and caveats: In naive cells, under 1% of molecules belonged to clones above 20 RNA copies, against over 97% in effector cells.

TCRdb independently ran MiXCR on the PCR reads; one entry per CDR3 protein. The repertoire holds some 680,000 distinct CDR3 sequences, with 25% as singletons. The V end lost 2 bases, the J end lost 1 base, and 9 bases lay between the germline ends. Per germline, CDR1 LGHNA and CDR2 YNFKEQ. The CDR3 extends over 14 amino acids. Of note for this clonotype: The antigen remains unidentified.

The rearrangement links TRBV4-2 to TRBJ2-7; D unresolved. The sample was naive CD8+ T cells from blood, with Jurkat cell RNA spiked in. Described subset: FACS-sorted CD8+CD4-CCR7+CD45RA+ naive T cells. The receptor was derived from a human donor in good health. Some libraries in this study had Jurkat cell RNA spiked in. CDR3 protein: CASSQRTDSYEQYF. In DNA form, the CDR3 reads TGTGCCAGCAGCCAACGGACGGATTCCTACGAGCAGTACTTC.